These 12 T cell receptor beta chains were all obtained from the same sample, sequenced in a study of blood T cell repertoires in COVID-19. Profiled with immunoSEQ multiplex PCR; TCRdb holds only in-frame clones, not every one. The sample shows 120,000 or so clones, around 85% of them seen only once. The sample was peripheral blood. These receptors originate from a man aged 25 to 45 with COVID-19, enrolled during active disease.

This rearrangement joins TRBV28 to TRBJ1-4; D call uncertain. Germline values: CDR1 MDHEN, CDR2 SYDVKM. The germline V and J ends were trimmed by 8 bases and 5 bases, with 12 bases remaining between them. The CDR3 length is 13 residues. The CDR3 DNA reads TGTGCCAGCGAAAGGCAGGCAAATGAAAAACTGTTTTTT. Protein product: CASERQANEKLFF.

V usage is TRBV6-4 and J usage is TRBJ1-1; D is unresolved. The CDR3 length is 15 residues. Trimming cost V 7 bases and J 0 bases, with 15 bases left between them. Per the germline V gene, CDR1 is MRHNA and CDR2 is SNTAGT. The CDR3 DNA reads TGTGCCAGCAAACCGGAGGCGGGAATGAACACTGAAGCTTTCTTT. Protein product: CASKPEAGMNTEAFF.

The chain carries TRBV4-3 and TRBJ2-7; 9 bases fit TRBD2. The CDR3 sequence is 16 residues long. Per germline, CDR1 LGHNA and CDR2 YSLEER. With V trimmed by 0 bases and J by 2 bases, 5 bases remained unmatched. The CDR3 sequence is CASSQEGSGGTYEQYF. CDR3 coding DNA: TGCGCCAGCAGCCAAGAGGGAAGCGGGGGGACCTACGAGCAGTACTTC.

V and J are TRBV28 and TRBJ1-2; 7 bases are shared with TRBD1. Germline CDR1 and CDR2: MDHEN and SYDVKM. J gave up 5 bases and V 6 bases, and 9 bases lay outside the gene matches. The CDR3 runs 14 residues. DNA for the CDR3: TGTGCCAGCAGGCTTCGGGACAGAACTTATGGCTACACCTTC. Translated, it gives CASRLRDRTYGYTF.

The V and J genes are TRBV30 and TRBJ1-4; tentatively, D is TRBD1 (6 bases). In germline, CDR1 is GTSNPN, CDR2 SVGIG (reference sequence). The CDR3 sequence is 13 residues long. V lost 3 bases to trimming and J lost 5 bases, with 10 bases between them. The CDR3 coding sequence is TGTGCCTGGAGCTGGACAGCCAATGAAAAACTGTTTTTT. This sequence encodes CAWSWTANEKLFF.

The chain combines TRBV5-1 with TRBJ1-6; D possibly corresponds to TRBD1 (6 bases). Looked up from germline, CDR1 is SGHRS and CDR2 is YFSETQ. This CDR3 has 14 residues. Trimming took off 4 bases at V and 7 bases at J, with 12 bases between the two ends. This CDR3 reads CASSPGTLNSPLHF. The CDR3 DNA follows: TGCGCCAGCAGCCCCGGGACACTCAATTCACCCCTCCACTTT.

This clone showed up just a few times. The rearrangement links TRBV11-3 to TRBJ2-1; the D is unclear. Deletions cut 2 bases from V and 6 bases from J, with 2 bases between. Per germline, CDR1 SGHNT and CDR2 YENEEA. There are 11 residues in the CDR3. The CDR3 nucleotides are TGTGCCAGCAGCTTACGCAATGAGCAGTTCTTC. Its protein is CASSLRNEQFF.

The CDR3 region is CAITSRSLGEGGELFF. CDR3 bases: TGTGCCATCACGTCCCGCAGTCTGGGGGAGGGCGGGGAGCTGTTTTTT. The gene calls are TRBV10-3 and TRBJ2-2; 7 positions agree with TRBD2. The CDR3 is 16 residues long. Looked up from germline, CDR1 is ENHRY and CDR2 is SYGVKD. V trimming: 7 bases; J trimming: 7 bases; junction bases outside the gene matches: 15.

The rearrangement links TRBV7-9 to TRBJ2-5; D might be TRBD1 (5 bases). Germline CDR1 and CDR2: SEHNR and FQNEAQ (reference sequence). Trimming removed 4 bases from V and 5 bases from J, with 17 bases in between. The CDR3 length is 15 residues. The CDR3: CASSWDQGFLETQYF. The CDR3 DNA sequence: TGTGCCAGCAGCTGGGATCAGGGATTTTTGGAGACCCAGTACTTC.

This chain uses TRBV19 with TRBJ2-6; no firm D call. Germline V gene data show CDR1 as LNHDA and CDR2 as SQIVND (reference sequence). The CDR3 sequence is 17 residues long. Trimming left V 6 bases short and J 0 bases short, with 15 bases between. This CDR3 is CASRELNYPSGANVLTF. CDR3 in DNA: TGTGCCAGTAGAGAACTCAACTACCCCTCTGGGGCCAACGTCCTGACTTTC.

The V and J genes are TRBV6-5 and TRBJ2-7; D is possibly TRBD2 (5 bases). From germline, CDR1 is MNHEY and CDR2 SVGAGI. The V and J ends lost 5 bases and 5 bases respectively, with 10 bases between them. This CDR3 is 12 amino acids long. In nucleotides, the CDR3 is TGTGCCAGCAGTCCGGACTGGGACGAGCAGTACTTC. Amino acid sequence: CASSPDWDEQYF.

V gene TRBV5-1 combines with J gene TRBJ2-5, with TRBD2 matching over 15 bases. This CDR3 region has 16 residues. Per the germline V gene, CDR1 is SGHRS and CDR2 is YFSETQ. After removal of 9 bases from V and 2 bases from J, the junction contained 8 bases not matched to a gene. CDR3 in amino acids: CATRRGLAGGQETQYF. The CDR3, as DNA: TGCGCCACCCGAAGGGGACTAGCGGGGGGTCAAGAGACCCAGTACTTC.